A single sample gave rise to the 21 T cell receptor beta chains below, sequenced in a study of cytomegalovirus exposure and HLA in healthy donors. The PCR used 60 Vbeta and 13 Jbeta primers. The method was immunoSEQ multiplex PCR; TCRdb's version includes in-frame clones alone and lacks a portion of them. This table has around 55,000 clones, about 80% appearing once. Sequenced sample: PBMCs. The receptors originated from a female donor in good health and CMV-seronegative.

The CDR3 is CASSQEGRAGADTQYF. CDR3 bases: TGCGCCAGCAGCCAAGAGGGCAGGGCTGGGGCAGATACGCAGTATTTT. This chain uses TRBV4-3 with TRBJ2-3, with TRBD1 as a possible D gene (5 bases). V was shortened by 0 bases and J by 4 bases, with 14 bases between the two germline ends. CDR1 LGHNA and CDR2 YSLEER come from the germline V gene. There are 16 residues in the CDR3.

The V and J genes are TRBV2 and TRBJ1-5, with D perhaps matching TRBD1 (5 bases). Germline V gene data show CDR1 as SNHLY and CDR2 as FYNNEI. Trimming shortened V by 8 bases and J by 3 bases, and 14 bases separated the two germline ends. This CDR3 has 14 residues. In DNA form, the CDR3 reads TGTGCCAGCGGAGAAAGACAGAACAATCAGCCCCAGCATTTT. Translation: CASGERQNNQPQHF. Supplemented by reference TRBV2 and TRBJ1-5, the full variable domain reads EPEVTQTPSHQVTQMGQEVILRCVPISNHLYFYWYRQILGQKVEFLVSFYNNEISEKSEIFDDQFSVERPDGSNFTLKIRSTKLEDSAMYFCASGERQNNQPQHFGDGTRLSIL.

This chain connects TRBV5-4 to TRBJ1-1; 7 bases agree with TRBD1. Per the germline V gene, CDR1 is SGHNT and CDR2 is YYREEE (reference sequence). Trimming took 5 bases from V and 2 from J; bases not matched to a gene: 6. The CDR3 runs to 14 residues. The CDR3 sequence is CASREGQANTEAFF. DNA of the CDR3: TGTGCCAGCAGGGAAGGACAGGCAAACACTGAAGCTTTCTTT.

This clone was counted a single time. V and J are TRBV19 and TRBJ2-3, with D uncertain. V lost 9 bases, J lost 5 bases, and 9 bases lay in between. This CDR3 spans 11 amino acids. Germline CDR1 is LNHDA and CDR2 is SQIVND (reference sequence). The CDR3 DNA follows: TGTGCCAGCTCCCGTAAAGATACGCAGTATTTT. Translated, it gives CASSRKDTQYF.

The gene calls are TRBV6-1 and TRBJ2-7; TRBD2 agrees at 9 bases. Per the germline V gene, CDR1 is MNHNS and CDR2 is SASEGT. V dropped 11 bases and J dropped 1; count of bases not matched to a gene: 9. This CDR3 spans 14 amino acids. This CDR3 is CAGRGGEGSYEQYF. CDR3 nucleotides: TGTGCCGGGCGGGGGGGGGAAGGGTCCTACGAGCAGTACTTC.

CDR3 coding DNA: TGTGCCAGCAGCCGTAGACCGGGACAGGGCACAGATACGCAGTATTTT. It specifies CASSRRPGQGTDTQYF. J is TRBJ2-3 and V is TRBV5-4; the match to TRBD1 covers 8 bases. In germline, CDR1 is SGHNT, CDR2 YYREEE (reference sequence). The ends lost 4 bases at V and 1 base at J; junction bases unmatched: 8. There are 16 residues in the CDR3. Combining the CDR3 with reference TRBV5-4 and TRBJ2-3 gives the whole variable domain ETGVTQSPTHLIKTRGQQVTLRCSSQSGHNTVSWYQQALGQGPQFIFQYYREEENGRGNFPPRFSGLQFPNYSSELNVNALELDDSALYLCASSRRPGQGTDTQYFGPGTRLTVL.

The CDR3 is CASTPWGGSYEAFF. CDR3 coding DNA: TGCGCCAGCACTCCCTGGGGGGGATCCTATGAAGCTTTCTTT. The chain carries TRBV5-1 and TRBJ1-1; maybe TRBD1 (5 bases). The CDR3 is made up of 14 amino acids. V gave up 6 bases and J gave up 7 bases, with 19 bases separating them. Germline CDR1 SGHRS, CDR2 YFSETQ.

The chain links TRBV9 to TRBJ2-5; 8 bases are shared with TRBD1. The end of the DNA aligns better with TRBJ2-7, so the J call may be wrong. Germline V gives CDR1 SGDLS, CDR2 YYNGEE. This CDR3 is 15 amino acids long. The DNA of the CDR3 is TGTGCCAGCAGCCCCCGGGACAGGATCAACTACGAGCAGTACTTC. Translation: CASSPRDRINYEQYF.

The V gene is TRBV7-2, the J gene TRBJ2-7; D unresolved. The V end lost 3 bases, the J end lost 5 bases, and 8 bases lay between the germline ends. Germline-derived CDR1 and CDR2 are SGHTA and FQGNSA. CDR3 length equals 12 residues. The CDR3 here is CASSLYSNEQYF. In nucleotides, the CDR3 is TGTGCCAGCAGCTTGTACAGCAACGAGCAGTACTTC.

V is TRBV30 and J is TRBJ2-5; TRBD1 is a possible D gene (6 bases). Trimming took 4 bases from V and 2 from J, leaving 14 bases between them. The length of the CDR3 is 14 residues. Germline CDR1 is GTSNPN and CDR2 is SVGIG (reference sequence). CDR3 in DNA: TGTGCCTGGATAGAAGGCGGACAGCAAGAGACCCAGTACTTC. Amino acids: CAWIEGGQQETQYF. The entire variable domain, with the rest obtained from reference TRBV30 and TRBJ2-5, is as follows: SQTIHQWPATLVQPVGSPLSLECTVEGTSNPNLYWYRQAAGRGLQLLFYSVGIGQISSEVPQNLSASRPQDRQFILSSKKLLLSDSGFYLCAWIEGGQQETQYFGPGTRLLVL.

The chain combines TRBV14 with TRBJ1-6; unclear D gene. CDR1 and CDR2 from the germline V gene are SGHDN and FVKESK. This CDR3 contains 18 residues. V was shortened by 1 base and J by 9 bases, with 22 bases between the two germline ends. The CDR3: CASSQVSSSSMGSSPLHF. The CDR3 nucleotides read TGTGCCAGCAGCCAAGTTTCGTCTTCTTCCATGGGGAGTTCACCCCTCCACTTT.

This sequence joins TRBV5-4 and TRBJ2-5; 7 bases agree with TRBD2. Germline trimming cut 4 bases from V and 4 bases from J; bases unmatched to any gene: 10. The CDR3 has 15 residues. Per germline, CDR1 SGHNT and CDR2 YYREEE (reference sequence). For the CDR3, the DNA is TGTGCCAGCAGCCCCCCGACTAGCTCGAGAGAGACCCAGTACTTC. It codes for CASSPPTSSRETQYF.

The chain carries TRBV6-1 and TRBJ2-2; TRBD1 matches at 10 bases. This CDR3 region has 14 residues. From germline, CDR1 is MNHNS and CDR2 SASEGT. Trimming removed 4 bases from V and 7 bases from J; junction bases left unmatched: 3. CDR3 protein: CASSGTGGHGELFF. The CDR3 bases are TGTGCCAGCAGTGGGACAGGGGGACACGGGGAGCTGTTTTTT.

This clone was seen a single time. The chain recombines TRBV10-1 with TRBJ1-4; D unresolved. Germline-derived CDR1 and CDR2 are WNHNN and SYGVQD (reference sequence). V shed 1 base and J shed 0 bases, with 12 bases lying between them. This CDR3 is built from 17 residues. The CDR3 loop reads CASSELEARATNEKLFF. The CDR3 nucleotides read TGCGCCAGCAGTGAGTTGGAGGCTCGTGCAACTAATGAAAAACTGTTTTTT.

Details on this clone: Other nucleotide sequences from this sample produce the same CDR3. The CDR3 here is CASSLSATNEKLFF. The CDR3 DNA reads as TGTGCCAGCAGCTTATCTGCAACTAATGAAAAACTGTTTTTT. The V and J genes are TRBV11-2 and TRBJ1-4, with no clear D. This CDR3 is 14 amino acids long. CDR1 SGHAT and CDR2 FQNNGV come from the germline V gene. The germline V and J ends were trimmed by 2 bases and 0 bases, with 4 bases remaining between them. Full variable domain (missing parts from reference TRBV11-2 and TRBJ1-4): EAGVAQSPRYKIIEKRQSVAFWCNPISGHATLYWYQQILGQGPKLLIQFQNNGVVDDSQLPKDRFSAERLKGVDSTLKIQPAKLEDSAVYLCASSLSATNEKLFFGSGTQLSVL.

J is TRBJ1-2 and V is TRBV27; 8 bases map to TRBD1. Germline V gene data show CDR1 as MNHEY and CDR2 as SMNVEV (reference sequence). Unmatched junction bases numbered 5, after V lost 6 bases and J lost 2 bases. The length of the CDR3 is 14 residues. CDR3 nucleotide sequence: TGTGCCAGCAGACGGACAGGGTTGAACTATGGCTACACCTTC. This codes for CASRRTGLNYGYTF.

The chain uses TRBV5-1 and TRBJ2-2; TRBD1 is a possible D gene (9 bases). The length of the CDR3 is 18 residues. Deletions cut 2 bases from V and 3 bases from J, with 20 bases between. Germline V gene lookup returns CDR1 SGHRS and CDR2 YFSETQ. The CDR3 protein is CASSFRGGTGGYTGELFF. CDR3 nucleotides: TGCGCCAGCAGCTTCCGGGGGGGCACAGGGGGCTACACCGGGGAGCTGTTTTTT.

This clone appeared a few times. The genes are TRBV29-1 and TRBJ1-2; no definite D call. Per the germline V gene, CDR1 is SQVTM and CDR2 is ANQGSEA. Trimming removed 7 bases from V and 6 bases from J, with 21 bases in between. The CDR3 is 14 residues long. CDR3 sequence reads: CSAPRPGFVDGYTF. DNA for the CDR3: TGCAGCGCCCCGAGGCCGGGATTCGTAGATGGCTACACCTTC.

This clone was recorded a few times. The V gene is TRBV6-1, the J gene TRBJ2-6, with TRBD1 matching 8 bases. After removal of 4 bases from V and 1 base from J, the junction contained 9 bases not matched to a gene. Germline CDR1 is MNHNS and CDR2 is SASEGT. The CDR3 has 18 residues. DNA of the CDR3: TGTGCCAGCAGTGTGGCCGGGACAGGCGTATCTGGGGCCAACGTCCTGACTTTC. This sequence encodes CASSVAGTGVSGANVLTF.

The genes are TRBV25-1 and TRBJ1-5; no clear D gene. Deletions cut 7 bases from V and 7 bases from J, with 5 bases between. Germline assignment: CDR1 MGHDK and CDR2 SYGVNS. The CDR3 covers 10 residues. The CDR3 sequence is CASTRQPQHF. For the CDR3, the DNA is TGTGCCAGCACTAGGCAGCCCCAGCATTTT.

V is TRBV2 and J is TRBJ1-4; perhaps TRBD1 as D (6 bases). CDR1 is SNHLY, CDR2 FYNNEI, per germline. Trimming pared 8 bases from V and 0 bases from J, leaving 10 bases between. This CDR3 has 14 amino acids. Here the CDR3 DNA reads TGTGCCAGCCGGACAGACGCAACTAATGAAAAACTGTTTTTT. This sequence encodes CASRTDATNEKLFF.